This entry features one TCR beta chain sequence. The entry originates in a study of cytomegalovirus exposure and HLA in healthy donors. Primers included in the PCR were 60 Vbeta and 13 Jbeta primers. Sequencing used immunoSEQ multiplex PCR; TCRdb keeps in-frame clones, though not all of them. The sample has tens of thousands of clones; roughly 84% are singletons. The CDR3 has 13 amino acids. The germline CDR1 and CDR2 sequences are MNHNY and SVGAGI (reference sequence). V was trimmed by 5 bases and J by 7 bases, leaving 11 bases between them. The sequencing input was PBMCs. This chain uses TRBV6-6 with TRBJ1-4, with D uncertain. The sequence was obtained from a man aged 25-45 years in good health and CMV-seronegative. CDR3 residues: CASSPYSGEKLFF. CDR3 nucleotide sequence: TGTGCCAGCAGTCCGTACAGTGGTGAAAAACTGTTTTTT.